This T cell receptor (beta chain) was sequenced for a study of blood T cell repertoires in COVID-19. The CDR3 has 14 residues. V trimming: 2 bases; J trimming: 7 bases; junction bases outside the gene matches: 4. The germline V gene encodes CDR1 SGHNT and CDR2 YENEEA. As processed by the authors: Amplification with reference gene primers provided the estimates of nucleated cell counts. Libraries were prepared by immunoSEQ multiplex PCR; TCRdb keeps only in-frame clonotypes and omits some of them. That table supplies the V and J calls and clone size; D and trimming were determined from the DNA. The table lists some 250,000 clones, 75% to 90% of them singletons.

The clonotype originates from a man aged 25-45 years with active or convalescent COVID-19. The chain combines TRBV11-3 with TRBJ2-1, with 8 bases matching TRBD1. Material: peripheral blood. This CDR3 reads CASSLIQGANEQFF. The CDR3 bases are TGTGCCAGCAGCTTAATCCAGGGGGCTAATGAGCAGTTCTTC.